The entry below gives a single TCR beta chain sequence along with its context. Its antigen is not identified. The sample belongs to a study of early stage breast cancer tumors. Whole-study context: About 70% of the 16 invasive tumors were ER+, PR+ and HER2-. About 10-fold was the mean read coverage per sample. The ER+/PR+/HER2- tumors included 7 or 8 ductal and a handful of lobular carcinomas. Study outcomes and limitations: In about 90% of the 16 patients, blood comparison separated tumor from normal breast.

Produced via immunoSEQ multiplex PCR; TCRdb's table is partial and in-frame only. The table shows nearly 70,000 clones, with 80% occurring only once. Per the germline V gene, CDR1 is SGHDN and CDR2 is FVKESK. This CDR3 has 13 residues. V lost 3 bases to trimming and J lost 5 bases, with 11 bases between them. The source is a person aged 35-49 years with breast cancer. Sequenced input: blood. V usage is TRBV14 and J usage is TRBJ2-7; D is perhaps TRBD1 (6 bases). The DNA for the CDR3 is TGTGCCAGCAGCCACACTCCAGGGGACGAGCAGTACTTC. It codes for CASSHTPGDEQYF.